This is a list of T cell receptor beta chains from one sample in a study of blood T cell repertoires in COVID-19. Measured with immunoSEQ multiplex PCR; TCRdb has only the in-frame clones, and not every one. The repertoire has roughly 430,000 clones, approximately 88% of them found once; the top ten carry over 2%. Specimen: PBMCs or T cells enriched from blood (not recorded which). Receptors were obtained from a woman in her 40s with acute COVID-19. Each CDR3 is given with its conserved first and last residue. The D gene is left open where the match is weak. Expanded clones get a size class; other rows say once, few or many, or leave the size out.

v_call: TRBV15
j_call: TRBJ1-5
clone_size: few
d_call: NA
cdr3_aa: CATSRSGLQPQHF
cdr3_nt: TGTGCCACCAGCAGGTCAGGGTTGCAGCCCCAGCATTTT

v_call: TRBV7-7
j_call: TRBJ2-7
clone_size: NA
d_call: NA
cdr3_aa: CASSLGEGTYEQYF
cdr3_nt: TGTGCCAGCAGCTTAGGAGAGGGAACCTACGAGCAGTACTTC

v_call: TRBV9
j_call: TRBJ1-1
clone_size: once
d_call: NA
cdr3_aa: CASSTQSNTEAFF
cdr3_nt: TGTGCCAGCAGCACCCAGTCGAACACTGAAGCTTTCTTT

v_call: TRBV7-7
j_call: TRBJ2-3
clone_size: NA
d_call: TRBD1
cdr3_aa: CASSPAQGKAQYF
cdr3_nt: TGTGCCAGCAGCCCCGCACAGGGGAAGGCGCAGTATTTT

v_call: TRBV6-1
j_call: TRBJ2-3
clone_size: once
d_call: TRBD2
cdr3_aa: CASSEKLAGSDTQYF
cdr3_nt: TGTGCCAGCAGTGAAAAACTAGCGGGGAGTGATACGCAGTATTTT

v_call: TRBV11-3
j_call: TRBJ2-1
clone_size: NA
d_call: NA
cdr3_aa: CASSLVGGPSYNEQFF
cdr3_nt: TGTGCCAGCAGCTTAGTCGGCGGGCCTTCCTACAATGAGCAGTTCTTC

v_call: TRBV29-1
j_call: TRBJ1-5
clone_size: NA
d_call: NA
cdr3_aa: CSALIGSNQPQHF
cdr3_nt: TGCAGCGCCCTGATCGGTAGCAATCAGCCCCAGCATTTT

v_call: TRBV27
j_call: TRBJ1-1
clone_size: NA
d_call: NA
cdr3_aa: CASSLRPLNTEAFF
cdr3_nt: TGTGCCAGCAGTTTACGACCACTAAACACTGAAGCTTTCTTT

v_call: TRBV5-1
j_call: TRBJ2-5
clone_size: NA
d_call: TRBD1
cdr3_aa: CASSGQGPETQYF
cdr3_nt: TGCGCCAGCAGCGGACAGGGGCCCGAGACCCAGTACTTC

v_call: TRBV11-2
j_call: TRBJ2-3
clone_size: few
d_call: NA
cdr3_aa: CASSLEGRDTDTQYF
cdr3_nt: TGTGCCAGCAGCTTAGAGGGGAGAGACACAGATACGCAGTATTTT

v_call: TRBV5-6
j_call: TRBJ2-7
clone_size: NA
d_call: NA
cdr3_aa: CASSLELAGTYEQYF
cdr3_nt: TGTGCCAGCAGCTTGGAATTGGCGGGGACCTACGAGCAGTACTTC

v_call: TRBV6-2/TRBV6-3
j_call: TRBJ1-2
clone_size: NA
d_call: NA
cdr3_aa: CASSDRGPGIYGYTF
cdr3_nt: TGTGCCAGCAGTGATCGAGGGCCCGGAATCTATGGCTACACCTTC

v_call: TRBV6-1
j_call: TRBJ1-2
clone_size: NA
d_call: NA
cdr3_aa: CASSDRADGYTF
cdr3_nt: TGTGCCAGCAGTGACAGGGCGGACGGCTACACCTTC

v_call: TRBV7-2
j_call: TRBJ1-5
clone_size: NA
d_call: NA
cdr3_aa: CASSRSGVTNQPQHF
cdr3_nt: TGTGCCAGCAGCAGATCAGGGGTGACCAATCAGCCCCAGCATTTT

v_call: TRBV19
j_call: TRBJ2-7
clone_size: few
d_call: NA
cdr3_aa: CASSIRAKTYEQYF
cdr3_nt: TGTGCCAGTAGTATCAGGGCTAAGACCTACGAGCAGTACTTC

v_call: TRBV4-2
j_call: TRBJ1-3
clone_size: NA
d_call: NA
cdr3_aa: CASSQDAGNTIYF
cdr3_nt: TGTGCCAGCAGCCAAGACGCGGGAAACACCATATATTTT

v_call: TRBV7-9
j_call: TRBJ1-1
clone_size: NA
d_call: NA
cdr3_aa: CASSSRLGQNTEAFF
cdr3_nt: TGTGCCAGCAGCTCGCGGTTGGGGCAGAACACTGAAGCTTTCTTT

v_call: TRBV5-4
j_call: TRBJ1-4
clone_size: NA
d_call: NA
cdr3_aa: CASRRGLEDEKLFF
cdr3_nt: TGTGCCAGCAGGCGAGGACTAGAAGATGAAAAACTGTTTTTT

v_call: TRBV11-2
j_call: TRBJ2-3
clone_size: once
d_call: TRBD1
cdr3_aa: CASSQQGAPPDTQYF
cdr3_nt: TGTGCCAGCAGCCAGCAGGGGGCCCCCCCAGATACGCAGTATTTT

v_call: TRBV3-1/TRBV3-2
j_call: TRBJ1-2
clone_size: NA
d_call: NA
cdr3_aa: CASSQDSGVNGYTF
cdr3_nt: TGTGCCAGCAGCCAAGACTCAGGGGTAAACGGCTACACCTTC

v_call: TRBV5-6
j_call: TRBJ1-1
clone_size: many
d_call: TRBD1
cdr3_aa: CASSDATGYTEAFF
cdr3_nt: TGTGCCAGCAGCGACGCGACAGGGTACACTGAAGCTTTCTTT

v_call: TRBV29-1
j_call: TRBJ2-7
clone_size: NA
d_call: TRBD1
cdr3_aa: CSVGQGVDHEQYF
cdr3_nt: TGCAGCGTAGGACAGGGGGTGGACCACGAGCAGTACTTC

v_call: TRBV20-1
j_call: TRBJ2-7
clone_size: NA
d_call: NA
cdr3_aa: CSASRTQYEQYF
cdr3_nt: TGCAGTGCTAGTAGGACACAGTACGAGCAGTACTTC

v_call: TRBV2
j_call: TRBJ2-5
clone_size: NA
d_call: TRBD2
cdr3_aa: CASSEARGGGETQYF
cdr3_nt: TGTGCCAGCAGTGAAGCCCGGGGGGGCGGAGAGACCCAGTACTTC

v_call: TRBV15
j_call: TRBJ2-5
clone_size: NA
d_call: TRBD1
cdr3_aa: CATSVGQGVETQYF
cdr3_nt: TGTGCCACCAGCGTAGGACAGGGTGTAGAGACCCAGTACTTC

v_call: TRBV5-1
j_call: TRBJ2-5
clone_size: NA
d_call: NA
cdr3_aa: CASSQEQETQYF
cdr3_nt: TGCGCCAGCAGCCAGGAACAAGAGACCCAGTACTTC

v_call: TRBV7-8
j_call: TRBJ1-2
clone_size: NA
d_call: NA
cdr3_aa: CASSLSRTSTYGYTF
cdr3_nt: TGTGCCAGCAGCTTAAGCAGGACTTCTACCTATGGCTACACCTTC

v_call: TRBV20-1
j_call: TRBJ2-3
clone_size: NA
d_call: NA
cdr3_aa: CSASLRAFTDTQYF
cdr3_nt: TGCAGTGCTAGTCTCAGGGCCTTCACAGATACGCAGTATTTT

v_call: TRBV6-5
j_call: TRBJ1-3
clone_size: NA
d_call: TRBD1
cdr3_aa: CASSLTLGQGHTIYF
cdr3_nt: TGTGCCAGCAGTTTAACTCTGGGACAGGGACACACCATATATTTT

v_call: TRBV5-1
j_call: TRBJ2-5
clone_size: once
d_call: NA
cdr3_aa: CASTPGGREETQYF
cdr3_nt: TGCGCCAGCACCCCGGGGGGCAGGGAAGAGACCCAGTACTTC

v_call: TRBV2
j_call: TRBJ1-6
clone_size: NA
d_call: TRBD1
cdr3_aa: CASREGAMNSPLHF
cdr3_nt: TGTGCCAGCAGGGAGGGGGCTATGAATTCACCCCTCCACTTT

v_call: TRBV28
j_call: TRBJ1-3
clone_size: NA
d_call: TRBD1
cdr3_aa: CASSLSRTGGNTIYF
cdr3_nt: TGTGCCAGCAGTTTATCTCGGACAGGGGGAAACACCATATATTTT

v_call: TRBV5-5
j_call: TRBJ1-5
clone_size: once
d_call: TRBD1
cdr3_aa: CASSLDRGPDQPQHF
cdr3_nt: TGTGCCAGCAGCCTGGACAGGGGTCCCGATCAGCCCCAGCATTTT

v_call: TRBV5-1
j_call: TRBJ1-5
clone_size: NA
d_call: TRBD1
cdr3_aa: CASSEGQGYQPQHF
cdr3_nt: TGCGCCAGCAGCGAGGGACAGGGGTATCAGCCCCAGCATTTT

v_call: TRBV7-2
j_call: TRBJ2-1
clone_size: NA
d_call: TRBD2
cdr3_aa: CASSLGLAGGNEQFF
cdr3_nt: TGTGCCAGCAGCTTGGGACTAGCGGGGGGAAATGAGCAGTTCTTC

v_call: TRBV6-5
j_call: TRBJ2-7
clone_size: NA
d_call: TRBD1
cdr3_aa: CASSYQRQGRGKQYF
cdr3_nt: TGTGCCAGCAGTTACCAAAGACAGGGTAGAGGAAAGCAGTACTTC

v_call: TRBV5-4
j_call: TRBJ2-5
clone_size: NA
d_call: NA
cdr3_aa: CASSSAPDSAETQYF
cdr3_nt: TGTGCCAGCAGCTCAGCGCCAGACAGTGCTGAGACCCAGTACTTC

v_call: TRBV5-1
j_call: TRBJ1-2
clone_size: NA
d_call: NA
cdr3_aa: CASSLDPGNYGYTF
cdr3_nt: TGCGCCAGCAGCTTGGATCCGGGAAACTATGGCTACACCTTC

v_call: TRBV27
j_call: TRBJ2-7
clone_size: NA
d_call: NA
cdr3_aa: CASSLGQPGGSYEQYF
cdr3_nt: TGTGCCAGCAGTTTGGGACAGCCCGGGGGATCCTACGAGCAGTACTTC

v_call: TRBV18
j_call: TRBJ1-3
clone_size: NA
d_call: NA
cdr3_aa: CASSPVSSGNTIYF
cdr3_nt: TGTGCCAGCTCGCCGGTTAGCTCTGGAAACACCATATATTTT

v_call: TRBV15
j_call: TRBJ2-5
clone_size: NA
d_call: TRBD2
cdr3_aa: CATSRGGDQETQYF
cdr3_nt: TGTGCCACCAGCCGCGGGGGGGACCAAGAGACCCAGTACTTC

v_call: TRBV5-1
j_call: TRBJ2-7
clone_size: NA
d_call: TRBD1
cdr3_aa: CASSLVGTGIHEQYF
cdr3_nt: TGCGCCAGCAGCTTGGTCGGGACAGGGATCCACGAGCAGTACTTC

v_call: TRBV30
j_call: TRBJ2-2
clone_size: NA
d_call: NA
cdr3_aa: CAWSVGDSVIGELFF
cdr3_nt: TGTGCCTGGAGTGTAGGCGACAGTGTTATCGGGGAGCTGTTTTTT

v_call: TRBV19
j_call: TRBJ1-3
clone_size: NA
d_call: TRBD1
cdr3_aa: CASSMDRGIISGNTIYF
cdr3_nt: TGTGCCAGTAGTATGGACAGGGGAATAATTTCTGGAAACACCATATATTTT

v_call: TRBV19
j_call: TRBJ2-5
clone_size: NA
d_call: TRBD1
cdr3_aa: CASSMGTGEVVETQYF
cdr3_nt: TGTGCCAGTAGTATGGGGACAGGGGAAGTTGTTGAGACCCAGTACTTC

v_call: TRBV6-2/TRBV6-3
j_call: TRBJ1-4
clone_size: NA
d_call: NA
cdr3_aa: CASSYSGQGLEF
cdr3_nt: TGTGCCAGCAGTTACTCTGGGCAGGGTCTGGAGTTT

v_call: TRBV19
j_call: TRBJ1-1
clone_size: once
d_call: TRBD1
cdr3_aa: CASSIALGQSTEAFF
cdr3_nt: TGTGCCAGTAGTATAGCCTTGGGACAGAGCACTGAAGCTTTCTTT

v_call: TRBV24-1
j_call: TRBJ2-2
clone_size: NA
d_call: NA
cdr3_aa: CATSDTRTANTGELFF
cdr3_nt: TGTGCCACCAGTGATACCCGGACAGCGAACACCGGGGAGCTGTTTTTT

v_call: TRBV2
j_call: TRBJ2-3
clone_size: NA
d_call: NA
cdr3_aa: CASRLEGTDTQYF
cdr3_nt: TGTGCCAGCAGGCTTGAGGGCACAGATACGCAGTATTTT

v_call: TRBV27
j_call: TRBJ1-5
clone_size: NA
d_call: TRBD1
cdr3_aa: CASSSDRENNQPQHF
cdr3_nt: TGTGCCAGCAGCTCCGACAGGGAAAACAATCAGCCCCAGCATTTT

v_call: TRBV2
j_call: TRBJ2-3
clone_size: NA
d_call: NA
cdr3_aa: CASRGGGDTQYF
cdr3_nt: TGTGCCAGCAGAGGTGGGGGGGATACGCAGTATTTT

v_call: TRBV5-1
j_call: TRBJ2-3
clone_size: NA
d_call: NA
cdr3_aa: CASQLDTDTQYF
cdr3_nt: TGCGCCAGCCAACTAGACACAGATACGCAGTATTTT

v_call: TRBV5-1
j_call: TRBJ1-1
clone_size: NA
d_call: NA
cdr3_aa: CASRGADEAFF
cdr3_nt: TGCGCCAGCAGAGGGGCAGATGAAGCTTTCTTT